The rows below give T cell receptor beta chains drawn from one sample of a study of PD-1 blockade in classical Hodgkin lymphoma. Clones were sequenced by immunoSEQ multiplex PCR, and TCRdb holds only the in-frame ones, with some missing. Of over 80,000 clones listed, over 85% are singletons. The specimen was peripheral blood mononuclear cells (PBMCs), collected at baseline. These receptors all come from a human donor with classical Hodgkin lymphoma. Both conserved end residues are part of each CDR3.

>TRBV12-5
CASGSLDSSYEQYF
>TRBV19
CASTAGLITDTQYF
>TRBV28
CASSLGDYNQPQHF
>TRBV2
CASSEVAFEQFF
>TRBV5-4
CASSSDRGLEQFF
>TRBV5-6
CASSLQEETQYF
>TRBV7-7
CASSFRVGTEAFF
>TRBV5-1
CASSYPGVGTDTQYF
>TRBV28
CASSASGPNTGELFF
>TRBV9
CASTVGNGPGGYTF
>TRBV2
CASIDPGQGKEKLFF
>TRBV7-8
CASSLISGAGEGEQFF
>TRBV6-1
CASSMTGANYGYTF
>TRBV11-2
CASRSIRDRSNEQYF
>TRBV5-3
CARSTGVGEQYF
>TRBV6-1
CASSVTPDSNQPQHF
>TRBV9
CASTRSAGPNTEAFF
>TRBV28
CASSLWEASSYEQYF
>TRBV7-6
CASSLRERDRFGTDTQYF
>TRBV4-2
CASSQGGGEAFF
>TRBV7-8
CASSLEWGDGYTF
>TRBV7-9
CASSLALADSYNEQFF
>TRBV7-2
CASSLVRDLETQYF
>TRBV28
CASSSLLAGGYEQYF
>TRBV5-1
CASSLAAVLAGTYEQYF
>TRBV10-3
CAISEQGPAGRPQHF
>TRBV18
CASSPGLAGSTDTQYF
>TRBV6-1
CASRERWGSYEQYF
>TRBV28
CASSGGQKNQPQHF
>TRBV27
CASRRNSGGYEQYF
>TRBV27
CASSLSSAGGKAYEQYF
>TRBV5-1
CASSPSGAQETQYF
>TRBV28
CASSPAGEGVYGYTF
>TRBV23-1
CASVTTAPHSYNEQFF
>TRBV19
CASSPYRGQGGSGANVLTF
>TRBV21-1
CASSKAPNGPQETQYF
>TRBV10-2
CASSVGGQETQYF